The rows below give T cell receptor beta chains drawn from one sample of a study of blood T cells in healthy people across ages. From the 5' RACE reads, TCRdb called clonotypes with MiXCR, one entry per CDR3 protein. The data show about 2 million distinct CDR3 sequences, about 50% seen once. Material for sequencing was blood. These receptors originate from a woman between 35 and 50 years old in good health. CDR3s include the opening cysteine and the closing phenylalanine or tryptophan. D genes are given only for firm matches. Size tells how often a clone was seen (once, few, many) or the class of an expanded clone, and some rows leave it out.

j_call d_call clone_size v_call cdr3_nt cdr3_aa
TRBJ2-5 - - TRBV6-2/TRBV6-3 TGTGCCAGCAGTGAAATCGATTCGTTTGAGACCCAGTACTTC CASSEIDSFETQYF
TRBJ2-1 - few TRBV4-2 TGTGCCAGCAGCCAAGATGAGACAGGGCAGTTCTTC CASSQDETGQFF
TRBJ2-5 - - TRBV4-1 TGCGCCAGCAGCCAAGAGACTGTCTCATCGGAGACCCAGTACTTC CASSQETVSSETQYF
TRBJ1-5 TRBD1 - TRBV24-1 TGTGCCACCAGTGGACGAAGACAGGGGAGCAATCAGCCCCAGCATTTT CATSGRRQGSNQPQHF
TRBJ2-6 - - TRBV29-1 TGCAGCGTCGGACCCTCCAACAGGGAAACTGGGGCCAACGTCCTGACTTTC CSVGPSNRETGANVLTF
TRBJ2-7 TRBD2 - TRBV6-2/TRBV6-3 TGTGCCAGCAGCCCACCAGTTCAGGTCGTAAGCGGGGACGATTTTTACGAGCAGTACTTC CASSPPVQVVSGDDFYEQYF
TRBJ2-5 TRBD1 - TRBV20-1 TGCAGTGCTAGTACTTTACAGGGGGAAGAGACCCAGTACTTC CSASTLQGEETQYF
TRBJ2-1 - - TRBV20-1 TGCAGTCCTAAACAGACGGGGGGCTGTTGTATCAATGAGCAGTTCTTC CSPKQTGGCCINEQFF
TRBJ2-7 - few TRBV27 TGTGCCAGCAGTCTCATCCGAGGGGCCGGCGAGCAGTACTTC CASSLIRGAGEQYF
TRBJ2-4 TRBD1 few TRBV11-2 TGTGCCAGCAGTTATTACAGGGGCGACGTTCAGTACTTC CASSYYRGDVQYF
TRBJ2-3 - - TRBV4-2 TGTGCCAGCAGCCAAGTAAACTCGCTCCTCACAGATACGCAGTATTTT CASSQVNSLLTDTQYF
TRBJ2-7 - once TRBV28 TGTGCCAGCAGCCAATACTCGACTGATTCCTACGAGCAGTACTTC CASSQYSTDSYEQYF
TRBJ1-2 - - TRBV6-6 TGTGCCAGCGGTGCAAATGGCTACACCTTC CASGANGYTF
TRBJ2-3 - - TRBV20-1 TGCAGTGCTAGAGGGGACTGGCTCACAGATACGCAGTATTTT CSARGDWLTDTQYF
TRBJ2-5 TRBD1 few TRBV6-6 TGTGCCAGCAGTTACGCAGGGGGAGAGACCCAGTACTTC CASSYAGGETQYF
TRBJ1-2 TRBD1 few TRBV20-1 TGCAGTGCCCCACAGGGGCCACGCGGCTACACCTTC CSAPQGPRGYTF
TRBJ2-1 TRBD1 - TRBV6-5 TGTGCCAGCGGACAACGGACAGGGATTTTCTACAATGAGCAGTTCTTC CASGQRTGIFYNEQFF
TRBJ2-7 TRBD1 - TRBV20-1 TGCAGTGCTAGCAATGCAAACAGGGGCCTCCTCGAGCAGTACTTC CSASNANRGLLEQYF
TRBJ2-1 TRBD2 few TRBV7-2 TGTGCCAGCAGCCCGGGGGGGCCTTCCCCCAATGAGCAGTTCTTC CASSPGGPSPNEQFF
TRBJ2-1 - few TRBV4-3 TGCGCCAGCAGCCAAGTAGGAAGGGGGGCGCATGAGCAGTTCTTC CASSQVGRGAHEQFF
TRBJ2-5 TRBD2 - TRBV10-3 TGTGCCATCAGTGAGTCGATAGCGGGGCAAGAGACCCAGTACTTC CAISESIAGQETQYF
TRBJ2-7 - - TRBV10-3 TGTGCCACCCAATTAGGTAATAACTACGAGCAGTACTTC CATQLGNNYEQYF
TRBJ1-1 - - TRBV6-1 TGTGCCGGACTTGGGGCAGGGAGCACTGAAGCTTTCTTT CAGLGAGSTEAFF
TRBJ2-1 - - TRBV2 TGTGCCAGCACCTGGCTTAATGAGCAGTTCTTC CASTWLNEQFF
TRBJ1-5 TRBD1 - TRBV2 TGTGCCAGCAGTGAAAGGACAGGGCCTATCCAGCCCCAGCATTTT CASSERTGPIQPQHF
TRBJ2-3 TRBD2 many TRBV12-3/TRBV12-4 TGTGCCAGCAGCACCAGCGGGGGAACAGATACGCAGTATTTT CASSTSGGTDTQYF
TRBJ1-1 TRBD1 - TRBV10-3 TGTGCCATCAGTGGGACAGGGGGGGACACTGAAACTTTCTTT CAISGTGGDTETFF
TRBJ2-5 - - TRBV25-1 TGTGCCAGCAGTGACTTGGGGGGTTGGGATGAGGAGCAGTACTTC CASSDLGGWDEEQYF
TRBJ2-6 - - TRBV7-2 TGTGCCAGCAGCTTATCCGTTGCTGGGGCCAACGTCCTGACTTTC CASSLSVAGANVLTF
TRBJ2-3 - - TRBV4-1 TGCGCCAGCAGCCAAGATCGTACGCAGTATTTT CASSQDRTQYF
TRBJ2-7 TRBD2 - TRBV29-1 TGCAGCGTTGAAATGTGGGAGGGCATCTCCTACGAGCAGTACTTC CSVEMWEGISYEQYF
TRBJ2-7 TRBD2 - TRBV12-3/TRBV12-4 TGTGCCAGCAGCAGGACTAGCCGAGGGAGGCAGTACTTC CASSRTSRGRQYF
TRBJ2-3 - - TRBV7-7 TGTGCTAGCAGCCCCGGTGACTTGGGGGCAGATACGCAGTATTTT CASSPGDLGADTQYF
TRBJ1-5 TRBD1 - TRBV7-2 TGTGCCAGCAGCTTAGTGGGACAGTATAGCAATCAGCCCCAGCATTTT CASSLVGQYSNQPQHF
TRBJ2-1 - - TRBV10-3 TGTGCCATCAGTCGGACAGAGGGACATGAGCAGTTCTTC CAISRTEGHEQFF
TRBJ2-7 TRBD2 - TRBV7-9 TGTGCCAGCAGCTCACAGCGGGGGGCCGACTACGAGCAGTACTTC CASSSQRGADYEQYF
TRBJ1-4 TRBD1 - TRBV7-2 TGTGCCAGCAGCCATCAGACAGGGATCAATGAAAAACTGTTTTTT CASSHQTGINEKLFF
TRBJ2-2 - - TRBV6-2/TRBV6-3 TGTGCCAGCACCTCTCGGCCAGGTTTGAACACCGGGGAGCTGTTTTTT CASTSRPGLNTGELFF
TRBJ2-1 TRBD2 - TRBV12-3/TRBV12-4 TGTGCCAGCAGGCCTACCCCTGGACTAGCGGGGGGGCGACGGAATGAGCAGTTCTTC CASRPTPGLAGGRRNEQFF
TRBJ1-2 - - TRBV29-1 TGCAGCGTTGAAGATCATAACCGACCGGGGGATGGCTGCACCTTC CSVEDHNRPGDGCTF
TRBJ1-4 - once TRBV5-1 TGCGCCAGCAGCTTGGCCCTAAGGAGCCTTAATGAAAAACTGTTTTTT CASSLALRSLNEKLFF
TRBJ2-7 TRBD1 few TRBV12-3/TRBV12-4 TGTGCCAGCAGTTTAAGAGGGGGCGGGGAGCAGTACTTC CASSLRGGGEQYF
TRBJ1-2 - - TRBV6-2/TRBV6-3 TGTGCCAGCAGTTACGGTCCGGTTGGCTACACCTTC CASSYGPVGYTF
TRBJ2-5 - - TRBV5-6 TGTGCCAGCAGACCGCGCGGCGGGACCCAGTACTTC CASRPRGGTQYF
TRBJ2-5 TRBD2 - TRBV7-8 TGTGCCAGCAGCTTAGTTCCCGGACTAGCCGGGGGAGGTCGAAGTTTTGTCCAAGAGACCCAGTACTTC CASSLVPGLAGGGRSFVQETQYF
TRBJ1-6 - - TRBV20-1 TGCAGTGCCATCCGGCAGGGTTTGAATTCACCCCTCCACTTT CSAIRQGLNSPLHF
TRBJ2-7 TRBD1 many TRBV7-2 TGTGCCAGCAGCTTAGGGGGGACAGGGGGGTCCTACGAGCAGTACTTC CASSLGGTGGSYEQYF
TRBJ2-6 - few TRBV11-2 TGTGCCAGCAGCTCAGCCCGGACTTCTGGGGCCAACGTCCTGACTTTC CASSSARTSGANVLTF
TRBJ1-2 - - TRBV24-1 TGTGCCACCAGTGACCGGGGAGTCTATGGCTACACCTTC CATSDRGVYGYTF
TRBJ1-2 TRBD1 few TRBV6-6 TGTGCCAGCAGTTACTCATCGACAGGGATGGATGGCTACACCTTC CASSYSSTGMDGYTF
TRBJ2-1 - - TRBV4-3 TGCGCCAGCAGCCGGGACGGGGGGCTCTACAATGAGCAGTTCTTC CASSRDGGLYNEQFF
TRBJ2-7 TRBD2 - TRBV20-1 TGCAGTGCTCCCAGCGGGGGAGCCATATCCTACGAGCAGTACTTC CSAPSGGAISYEQYF
TRBJ2-5 - - TRBV12-3/TRBV12-4 TGTGCCAGCAGTTTAGGTGGGGGCGTTTTTAAGACCCAGTACTTC CASSLGGGVFKTQYF